This T cell receptor (beta chain) was recorded in a study of cytomegalovirus exposure and HLA in healthy donors (dated by TCRdb to the late 2010s). About the full investigation: An earlier analysis of approximately 640 of the donors reported about 250 Gb of sequence data and 100 million to 140 million unique TCR beta sequences from around 200 million T cells. About 310 gigabases of sequencing data and approximately 85 million unique TCR sequences were included in an early release covering several hundred HLA-typed donors. Of the 398 genotyped donors, over 65% fell in the genetic ancestry cluster associated with self-reported Caucasian donors. The study was designed to test whether signatures of past pathogen exposure could be identified by cataloging public T cell receptors. The study used immunosequencing to profile the T cell repertoires of under 700 subjects and linked those repertoires to cytomegalovirus serostatus. Along with the approximately 700-subject first cohort, a separate validation cohort of over a hundred different subjects was used. The study combined high-throughput TCR immunosequencing, statistical association of individual TCRs with disease status, and machine learning to predict cytomegalovirus infection status. In a later analysis, previously published TCR beta repertoires from roughly 710 donors were re-analyzed and high-resolution HLA genotyping was added so that TCR occurrence patterns could be studied. In the later analysis, no new phenotypic data were used to find candidate immune exposures; instead, reliance was placed on TCR beta sequences and their occurrence across donors. In an earlier analysis of 587 of the donors, high-throughput TCR beta sequencing was used to judge whether each TCR beta V gene segment behaved as functional or pseudogenic. Alongside the repertoire data, information on donor age, sex, ethnicity and CMV serostatus was compiled. A later genetic analysis used genome-wide SNP genotypes for about 55% of the 666 donors, treating that subset as a discovery cohort. All discovery cohort repertoires had been generated on a single sequencing platform. HLA typing covered class I and class II loci at four-digit resolution. The number of donors typed differed by locus, with roughly 620-630 for A, B, C, DRB1 and DQB1, 522 for DQA1, approximately 580 for DPA1, and approximately 470 for DPB1. Four or five DR-DQ haplotypes were handled as single units for association and clustering, since linkage in the cohort was strong. On average, over 200,000 unique TCR beta nucleotide sequences were sequenced per donor among fewer than 500 genotyped donors of the cohort, with approximately 18% of those sequences being non-productive. The study at large found these results: Three of the identified cytomegalovirus-associated TCR beta chains were confirmed in vitro to be specific for cytomegalovirus antigens. Assigning TCR associations to individual alleles was difficult when HLA alleles, especially DR and DQ, strongly co-occurred. The cohort was sequenced for TCR beta chains only, and without alpha or paired-chain data the features that could be detected were limited. In a later analysis, HLA-associated TCR beta chains showed more clonal expansion and lower generation probabilities than non-associated chains that were equally common. In a later genetic analysis, a missense DCLRE1C variant was associated with V-gene and J-gene trimming of TCR beta chains, and the association was replicated in an independent cohort. HLA typing was unavailable for some donors at each locus, so association tests used only the typed subset. Some IMGT-functional V segments, including TRBV6-2 and TRBV6-3, could not be distinguished by the 87-base-pair reads and were therefore excluded. A cluster of highly shared sequence variants was judged likely to be a technical artifact of the sequencing pipeline. A later analysis associated about 18,000 TCR beta sequences with specific HLA alleles at a false discovery rate of 0.05. The only immune exposure information available for the cohort was CMV serostatus. Sequencing depth was assumed to be roughly uniform across donors in the presence/absence analyses, though that assumption may not hold. The classifier was reported to diagnose cytomegalovirus status with high specificity and sensitivity in both the original cohort and the validation cohort. The study gave a list of roughly 150 TCR beta chains associated with cytomegalovirus. According to a later analysis, TCR association rates differed among HLA loci, with DRB1 alleles showing the most associated TCRs and HLA-C alleles showing the fewest. In a later analysis, most CMV-associated TCR beta chains were found to appear HLA-restricted, with HLA associations seemingly driven largely by CMV exposure. Most TCR sequences were observed very rarely across donors, whereas some public TCRs were present in many individuals. Several of the top co-occurrence clusters appeared to be linked to parvovirus B19, influenza, CMV and Epstein-Barr virus, according to a later analysis. Because counts were too low, some 17 rarely observed V segments, including chromosome 9 orphons, were excluded from the earlier analysis of around 640 of the donors. A further reported finding was that TCR beta sequences accurately predicted the HLA-A and HLA-B alleles for most subjects in the first cohort. The authors suggested that the approach could potentially be generalized to other disease states and immunological phenotypes. Linkage disequilibrium might explain the correlated functional status among segregating V segments, but an unknown experimental factor could not be ruled out. In a later genetic analysis, fewer N-insertions in productive TCRs were reported among donors in an Asian-associated ancestry cluster than the approximately 630-donor mean. In an earlier analysis of several hundred of the donors, most TCR beta V segments were observed in productive rearrangements about 90% or about 30% of the time, broadly matching IMGT annotations.

The library was built by means of the immunoSEQ multiplex PCR assay. The multiplex PCR relied on a mix of 60 forward primers for TCR Vbeta segments and 13 reverse primers for TCR Jbeta segments. Amplification of the CDR3 region of rearranged TCR beta genes was performed with a multiplex PCR assay on genomic DNA. On the Illumina HiSeq System, the amplified TCR beta libraries were sequenced as 87-base-pair reads. In the original analysis: A later analysis tallied tens of millions of unique TCR beta chains across the 666 repertoires, and some 10 million of those chains were shared by two or more donors. A nearest-neighbor algorithm error-corrected the raw reads and collapsed the reads into unique sequences, merging closely related sequences to remove PCR and sequencing errors. To assign V, D and J gene segments, CDR3 sequences were aligned to IMGT reference sequences. For a sequence to be retained, a match of at least six nucleotides to both a V gene segment and a J gene segment was required. Rearrangements were classified as productive when the CDR3 lacked stop codons and remained in frame with V and J, and all other rearrangements were classified as non-productive. CDR3 was defined by IMGT convention, running from the second conserved V-encoded cysteine to the conserved J-encoded phenylalanine. The earlier analysis of about 610 of the donors excluded any sequence lacking an unambiguous match to a single V gene segment. An earlier analysis of fewer than 650 of the donors classified V segments as functional when productive rearrangements were above 56.7% and as segregating when the standard deviation between donors was above 5%. A statistical classification framework was built for diagnosing cytomegalovirus status from the catalog of TCR beta chain sequences. In a later analysis, TCR nucleotide sequences were compared against IMGT/GENE-DB human TR gene sequences so that V and J genes could be assigned. In a later analysis, CDR3 sequences and most-parsimonious VDJ recombination scenarios were assigned using the TCRdist pipeline. A later analysis defined each TCR beta chain by its CDR3 amino acid sequence plus V-gene family, and excluded reads lacking a unique V-gene family. In a later analysis, nearly 600 highly shared, low-generation-probability nucleotide sequences were removed to address suspected cross-contamination and a sequencing artifact. In a later analysis, a clonal expansion index for each public chain was calculated from normalized within-repertoire ranks of inferred template counts. In a later analysis, generation probabilities were computed using a VDJ recombination model fitted to out-of-frame rearrangements, and the results were checked against IGoR. In a later analysis, hypergeometric tests were used to score TCR-TCR, TCR-HLA and TCR-CMV co-occurrence, with a repertoire-size bias correction applied to TCR pairs. False discovery rates were estimated in a later analysis by permuting HLA or CMV assignments 20 times. A later analysis grouped co-occurring TCRs with DBSCAN, adding TCRdist sequence similarity when clustering within HLA-allele-positive subsets. For co-occurrence clustering, repertoires with fewer than 30,000 or more than 120,000 public chains were excluded, along with a handful of repertoires with anomalous nucleotide sharing. The clones in this table, taken by TCRdb from immuneACCESS, are in-frame only. Not every clone is retained; where verified, under half of the shortfall comes from an unresolved V gene, and the cause of the rest is unknown. The V and J calls and clone size are taken from that table; D and trimming were inferred from the DNA. Counted in this sample were some 160,000 clones; 81% of them appeared once. The top ten clones comprise 1.3% of the sample.

With regard to this clone: What this receptor recognizes is not known. Base qualities are not at hand, and no much larger clone is one base apart.

Its CDR3 holds 14 amino acids, cysteine through phenylalanine. Only the CDR3 region is kept as DNA, spanning 42 bases read in frame from base 1. The junction shows trimming of 5 bases on V and 7 bases on J, plus 16 bases between the germline ends. From the germline V gene, CDR1 is SNHLY and CDR2 is FYNNEI. In total, around 600 healthy bone marrow donors made up the cohort. At the time of sampling, all cohort members were nominally healthy, though unrecorded immune exposures were likely present. The donor tested CMV seropositive and was one of the 289 seropositive cohort members. A peripheral blood sample was collected from each donor, and TCR beta sequencing was performed on peripheral blood mononuclear cells. The Qiagen DNeasy Blood Extraction Kit was used to extract genomic DNA from the blood cell samples.

The sequence is built from TRBV2 and TRBJ2-3; the D gene is perhaps TRBD2, on 6 matching bases. This clonotype was obtained from a man between 50 and 59 years old in good health and CMV-seropositive. The material sequenced was PBMCs. The CDR3 region reads CASSIQTSTHTQYF. The DNA sequence follows: TGTGCCAGCAGTATCCAGACTAGTACGCATACGCAGTATTTT. Full variable domain (CDR3 extended with the reference TRBV2 and TRBJ2-3 proteins): EPEVTQTPSHQVTQMGQEVILRCVPISNHLYFYWYRQILGQKVEFLVSFYNNEISEKSEIFDDQFSVERPDGSNFTLKIRSTKLEDSAMYFCASSIQTSTHTQYFGPGTRLTVL.